This T cell receptor (beta chain) was documented in a study of T cell clones after liver transplantation. Measured with immunoSEQ multiplex PCR; TCRdb has only the in-frame clones, and not every one. The sample holds 55,000 or so clones, 65% to 75% seen once. Per the germline V gene, CDR1 is SEHNR and CDR2 is FQNEAQ (reference sequence). Trimming stripped 4 bases from V and 9 bases from J, with 19 bases between. This CDR3 contains 16 residues. The gene calls are TRBV7-9 and TRBJ1-6; D is unresolved. The source is a human donor who received a liver transplant. This material consisted of CD4+ T cells from blood, taken before liver transplant. The CDR3 DNA sequence: TGTGCCAGCAGCTCTGCCCGGACCGCGGCGGGTTCACCCCTCCACTTT. It encodes CASSSARTAAGSPLHF. Filled out from reference TRBV7-9 and TRBJ1-6, the complete variable domain reads DTGVSQNPRHKITKRGQNVTFRCDPISEHNRLYWYRQTLGQGPEFLTYFQNEAQLEKSRLLSDRFSAERPKGSFSTLEIQRTEQGDSAMYLCASSSARTAAGSPLHFGNGTRLTVT.